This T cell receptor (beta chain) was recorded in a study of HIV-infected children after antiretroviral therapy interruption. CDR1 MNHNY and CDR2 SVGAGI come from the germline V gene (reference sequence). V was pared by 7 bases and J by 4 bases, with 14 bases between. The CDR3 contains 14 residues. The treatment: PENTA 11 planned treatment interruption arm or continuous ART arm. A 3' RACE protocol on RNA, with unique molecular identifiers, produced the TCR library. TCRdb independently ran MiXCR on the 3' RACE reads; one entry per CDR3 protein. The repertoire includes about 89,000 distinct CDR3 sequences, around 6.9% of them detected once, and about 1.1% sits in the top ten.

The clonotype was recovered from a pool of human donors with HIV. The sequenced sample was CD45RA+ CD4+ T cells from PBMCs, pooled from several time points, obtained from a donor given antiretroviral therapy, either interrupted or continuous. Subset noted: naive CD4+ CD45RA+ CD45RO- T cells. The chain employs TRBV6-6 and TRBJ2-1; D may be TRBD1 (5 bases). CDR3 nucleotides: TGTGCCAGCACTCTAGGGGATCCTTACAATGAGCAGTTCTTC. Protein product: CASTLGDPYNEQFF.